This passage covers 32 T cell receptor beta chains from one sample sequenced in a study of Tregs in tolerant kidney transplant recipients. Recipients received nonmyeloablative bone marrow transplants from related graft donors, with transient mixed chimerism. TCRdb's table, derived via immunoSEQ multiplex PCR, lists solely in-frame clones and lacks some. This table holds tens of thousands of clones, 75% to 95% found once. Sequenced here: CD4+ T cells from blood (PBMCs), sampled 24 months after the transplant. These receptors came from a human patient who received a combined kidney and bone marrow transplant. Some T cells may be provided by the graft donor.

V and J are TRBV4-1 and TRBJ2-5; D perhaps matches TRBD2 (6 bases). This CDR3 spans 16 amino acids. The V end lost 2 bases, the J end lost 5 bases, and 18 bases lay between the germline ends. The V gene's germline CDR1 is MGHRA and CDR2 YSYEKL. The CDR3 sequence is CASSQNWAAGRETQYF. The CDR3 nucleotides read TGCGCCAGCAGCCAAAACTGGGCCGCGGGGAGGGAGACCCAGTACTTC.

J is TRBJ2-1 and V is TRBV25-1, with TRBD1 as a possible D gene (5 bases). V lost 3 bases and J lost 5, with 14 bases in between. There are 15 residues in the CDR3. Germline V gene sequence: CDR1 MGHDK, CDR2 SYGVNS. CDR3 residues: CASSEGQHGHNEQFF. CDR3 DNA sequence: TGTGCCAGCAGTGAGGGGCAACACGGCCACAATGAGCAGTTCTTC.

The rearrangement joins TRBV6-5 to TRBJ1-2; TRBD1 matches at 10 bases. Per the germline V gene, CDR1 is MNHEY and CDR2 is SVGAGI. This CDR3 is 15 amino acids long. V lost 6 bases and J lost 3; bases outside the gene matches: 7. The CDR3 region is CASRPDRGRDYGYTF. CDR3 DNA: TGTGCCAGCAGACCCGACAGGGGGCGAGACTATGGCTACACCTTC.

This chain uses TRBV7-2 with TRBJ2-3; maybe TRBD1 (6 bases). The germline gives CDR1 SGHTA, CDR2 FQGNSA. The CDR3 contains 11 residues. V was shortened by 1 base and J by 12 bases, with 8 bases between the two germline ends. In DNA, the CDR3 is TGTGCCAGCAGCTTAGGGACAGTTCAGTATTTT. Its translation is CASSLGTVQYF.

The chain is built from TRBV5-5 and TRBJ1-6; tentative D call: TRBD1 (6 bases). Per germline, CDR1 SGHKS and CDR2 YYEKEE (reference sequence). V lost 0 bases to trimming and J lost 12 bases, with 22 bases between them. The CDR3 is made up of 17 amino acids. The CDR3 sequence: CASSLDWTVLSLKPLHF. The DNA of the CDR3 is TGTGCCAGCAGCTTGGATTGGACAGTTCTTTCCCTAAAACCCCTCCACTTT.

Comments on this clone: Compared with germline, one end of the junction differs, possibly owing to a read error. The sample holds other DNA sequences that translate to the same CDR3. The J gene is TRBJ1-6, the V gene TRBV27; perhaps TRBD1 as D (5 bases). Germline V gives CDR1 MNHEY, CDR2 SMNVEV (reference sequence). CDR3 length: 16 residues. This CDR3 reads CASGLSGSSYNSPLHF. CDR3 coding DNA: TGTGCCAGCGGTTTATCAGGGAGCTCCTATAATTCACCCCTCCACTTT.

The J gene is TRBJ1-5, the V gene TRBV6-6; TRBD1 matches 8 bases. Germline assignment: CDR1 MNHNY and CDR2 SVGAGI (reference sequence). The CDR3 spans 16 residues. J was trimmed by 2 bases and V by 5 bases; bases with no gene match: 8. The CDR3, as DNA: TGTGCCAGCAGTCAATGGAAGACAGGGGGCAATCAGCCCCAGCATTTT. Translating it yields CASSQWKTGGNQPQHF.

V is TRBV19 and J is TRBJ1-1; D unresolved. CDR3 size: 11 residues. Germline CDR1 is LNHDA and CDR2 is SQIVND (reference sequence). The ends were cut back, 5 bases at V and 5 bases at J, with 6 bases in the middle. The DNA of the CDR3 is TGTGCCAGTAGTTTACTAACTGAAGCTTTCTTT. As protein: CASSLLTEAFF.

The chain combines TRBV19 with TRBJ2-7; 7 bases map to TRBD2. Germline V gene sequence: CDR1 LNHDA, CDR2 SQIVND (reference sequence). Unmatched junction bases numbered 9, after V lost 6 bases and J lost 4 bases. This CDR3 is 14 amino acids long. The CDR3 reads CASRSGGPSYEQYF. Here the CDR3 DNA reads TGTGCCAGTAGGTCGGGGGGACCCTCTTACGAGCAGTACTTC.

This sequence joins TRBV21-1 and TRBJ2-7; the table calls TRBD2, which could not be checked here. TRBV21-1 is shown as a pseudogene. This CDR3 has 14 residues. CDR3 sequence reads: CASGGAGRPYEQYF. CDR3 coding DNA: TGTGCTAGCGGGGGGGCAGGGCGTCCCTACGAGCAGTACTTC.

The chain couples TRBV5-1 to TRBJ2-5; 9 bases agree with TRBD2. Germline V gene lookup returns CDR1 SGHRS and CDR2 YFSETQ. The CDR3 is made up of 16 amino acids. V lost 0 bases to trimming and J lost 6 bases; unmatched junction nucleotides: 9. CDR3 in DNA: TGCGCCAGCAGCTTGGTTCCGGCTAGCGGGGTCAAGACCCAGTACTTC. It specifies CASSLVPASGVKTQYF.

CDR3 sequence (DNA): TGTGCCAGCAGCTTAACTAGTCGGAATGAGCAGTTCTTC. This sequence encodes CASSLTSRNEQFF. The chain uses TRBV7-3 and TRBJ2-1; D ambiguous. Trimming took off 0 bases at V and 7 bases at J, with 7 bases between the two ends. This CDR3 spans 13 amino acids. The germline gives CDR1 SGHTA, CDR2 FQGTGA. The complete variable domain, with remaining parts taken from reference TRBV7-3 and TRBJ2-1, reads GAGVSQTPSNKVTEKGKYVELRCDPISGHTALYWYRQSLGQGPEFLIYFQGTGAADDSGLPNDRFFAVRPEGSVSTLKIQRTERGDSAVYLCASSLTSRNEQFFGPGTRLTVL.

This chain links TRBV7-3 with TRBJ2-2, with 10 nucleotides matching TRBD1. This CDR3 comprises 15 residues. The germline CDR1 and CDR2 sequences are SGHTA and FQGTGA. V was pared by 6 bases and J by 6 bases, with 7 bases of the junction left unmatched. The CDR3 DNA reads TGTGCCAGCAGATCCCCCGGGACAGGGGCCGGGGAGCTGTTTTTT. Amino acid sequence: CASRSPGTGAGELFF.

This clone was found once. The chain uses TRBV5-1 and TRBJ2-7, with 8 bases that match TRBD2. V shed 4 bases and J 2 bases; nucleotides not matched to a gene: 8. This CDR3 contains 15 residues. CDR1 SGHRS and CDR2 YFSETQ come from the germline V gene. This CDR3 reads CASSVVSGTPYEQYF. In DNA, the CDR3 is TGCGCCAGCAGCGTCGTTAGCGGGACCCCCTACGAGCAGTACTTC.

This clone has just one count. This sequence joins TRBV10-3 and TRBJ2-1; 10 nucleotides align to TRBD2. The CDR3 runs to 16 residues. Germline V gene data show CDR1 as ENHRY and CDR2 as SYGVKD. Losses at the gene ends were 6 bases for V and 2 bases for J; bases not matched to a gene: 7. The CDR3 DNA reads TGTGCCATCAGCCCCACTAGCGGGGCTACCTACAATGAGCAGTTCTTC. This sequence encodes CAISPTSGATYNEQFF.

This sequence joins TRBV7-3 and TRBJ2-1, with D unclear. V lost 5 bases to trimming and J lost 0 bases, with 11 bases between them. Germline lookup yields CDR1 SGHTA and CDR2 FQGTGA. The length of the CDR3 is 15 residues. The chain's CDR3 is CASSLLRSSYNEQFF. CDR3 coding DNA: TGTGCCAGCAGCCTCTTGAGGAGCTCCTACAATGAGCAGTTCTTC. Using reference TRBV7-3 and TRBJ2-1 for the parts outside the CDR3, the full variable domain is GAGVSQTPSNKVTEKGKYVELRCDPISGHTALYWYRQSLGQGPEFLIYFQGTGAADDSGLPNDRFFAVRPEGSVSTLKIQRTERGDSAVYLCASSLLRSSYNEQFFGPGTRLTVL.

The chain has TRBV4-3 and TRBJ1-1; D might be TRBD1 (6 bases). Germline assignment: CDR1 LGHNA and CDR2 YSLEER. This CDR3 has 13 amino acids. Trimming pared 3 bases from V and 1 base from J, leaving 6 bases between. CDR3 in amino acids: CASSQTGNTEAFF. The CDR3 bases are TGCGCCAGCAGCCAGACAGGGAACACTGAAGCTTTCTTT.

V is TRBV7-9 and J is TRBJ2-1; D may be TRBD2 (6 bases). The CDR3 extends over 16 amino acids. With 0 bases removed from V and 7 bases from J, the gap between germline ends came to 16 bases. Germline CDR1 is SEHNR and CDR2 is FQNEAQ (reference sequence). The CDR3 loop reads CASSLAVTGVVNEQFF. CDR3 nucleotide sequence: TGTGCCAGCAGCTTAGCGGTAACGGGAGTCGTGAATGAGCAGTTCTTC.

The V call is TRBV2, the J call TRBJ2-3, with 12 bases fitting TRBD2. With 5 bases clipped from V and 6 bases from J, the junction kept 6 bases outside the gene matches. Germline V gene sequence: CDR1 SNHLY, CDR2 FYNNEI. This CDR3 contains 15 residues. CDR3 sequence (DNA): TGTGCCAGCAGTCAAACTAGCGGGGGGCCGGATACGCAGTATTTT. Translation: CASSQTSGGPDTQYF.

This chain uses TRBV7-2 with TRBJ1-2, with no clear D. The germline V and J ends were trimmed by 0 bases and 1 base, with 6 bases remaining between them. The CDR3 loop spans 14 amino acids. CDR1 SGHTA and CDR2 FQGNSA come from the germline V gene. The CDR3 DNA follows: TGTGCCAGCAGCTTAGCTCTACGTAACTATGGCTACACCTTC. This translates into CASSLALRNYGYTF.

The CDR3 DNA is TGCGCCAGCAGCTGGACAGGGTGGCAGAACACTGAAGCTTTCTTT. This sequence encodes CASSWTGWQNTEAFF. The chain joins TRBV5-1 to TRBJ1-1; 8 bases agree with TRBD1. The CDR3 runs 15 residues. Germline V gene sequence: CDR1 SGHRS, CDR2 YFSETQ. V shed 3 bases and J 1 base; nucleotides not matched to a gene: 5.

CDR3 bases: TGTGCCAGCAGCTTGGGGGCGGGACTAGGCCAAGAGACCCAGTACTTC. Translating it yields CASSLGAGLGQETQYF. The chain combines TRBV5-4 with TRBJ2-5, with TRBD2 matching over 8 bases. The J segment lost 1 base and the V segment lost 0 bases, leaving 5 bases of the junction unmatched. There are 16 residues in the CDR3. In germline, CDR1 is SGHNT, CDR2 YYREEE (reference sequence). The variable domain in full, with the rest retrieved from reference TRBV5-4 and TRBJ2-5, is ETGVTQSPTHLIKTRGQQVTLRCSSQSGHNTVSWYQQALGQGPQFIFQYYREEENGRGNFPPRFSGLQFPNYSSELNVNALELDDSALYLCASSLGAGLGQETQYFGPGTRLLVL.

Only one count was recorded for this clone. The genes are TRBV11-2 and TRBJ2-6; TRBD1 is a possible D gene (5 bases). Germline assignment: CDR1 SGHAT and CDR2 FQNNGV. Trimming took off 4 bases at V and 2 bases at J, with 15 bases between the two ends. The CDR3 is 17 amino acids. The CDR3 here is CASSSLEWGPGANVLTF. The DNA of the CDR3 is TGTGCCAGCAGCTCACTCGAGTGGGGCCCTGGGGCCAACGTCCTGACTTTC. Based on the CDR3 plus reference TRBV11-2 and TRBJ2-6, the full variable domain is EAGVAQSPRYKIIEKRQSVAFWCNPISGHATLYWYQQILGQGPKLLIQFQNNGVVDDSQLPKDRFSAERLKGVDSTLKIQPAKLEDSAVYLCASSSLEWGPGANVLTFGAGSRLTVL.

The chain recombines TRBV11-2 with TRBJ2-1; a possible D gene is TRBD2 (6 bases). Germline CDR1 SGHAT, CDR2 FQNNGV. The CDR3 runs 13 residues. Trimming cost V 5 bases and J 3 bases, with 8 bases left between them. CDR3 sequence (DNA): TGTGCCAGCAGCCACGGGGGCTACAATGAGCAGTTCTTC. It codes for CASSHGGYNEQFF.

This chain uses TRBV7-2 with TRBJ2-5; TRBD2 matches 9 bases. V lost 2 bases and J lost 5; bases outside the gene matches: 6. The CDR3 runs 15 residues. Germline CDR1 is SGHTA and CDR2 is FQGNSA. The CDR3 DNA follows: TGTGCCAGCAGCTTACGCGGGGGGGCACGGGAGACCCAGTACTTC. This sequence encodes CASSLRGGARETQYF. The variable domain in full, with the rest retrieved from reference TRBV7-2 and TRBJ2-5, is GAGVSQSPSNKVTEKGKDVELRCDPISGHTALYWYRQSLGQGLEFLIYFQGNSAPDKSGLPSDRFSAERTGGSVSTLTIQRTQQEDSAVYLCASSLRGGARETQYFGPGTRLLVL.

The V and J genes are TRBV21-1 and TRBJ2-7; the table calls TRBD1, which could not be checked here. TRBV21-1 is described as a pseudogene. The CDR3 is 15 residues long. CDR3 nucleotide sequence: TGTGCCAGCAGTTTAAGGGACAGCCCTTCCTACGAGCAGTACTTC. Amino acids: CASSLRDSPSYEQYF.

CDR3 sequence (DNA): TGTGCCAGCAGCTTAGTTCCGGGGAACACTGAAGCTTTCTTT. Its translation is CASSLVPGNTEAFF. This chain links TRBV7-2 with TRBJ1-1, with no clear D. V dropped 1 base and J dropped 1 base, with 7 bases sitting between them. The length of the CDR3 is 14 residues. Germline V CDR1 and CDR2: SGHTA, FQGNSA.

This clone was detected only a few times. This chain links TRBV4-2 with TRBJ2-2; possible D gene TRBD2, 8 bases. The V end lost 1 base, the J end lost 7 bases, and 16 bases lay between the germline ends. Germline V gene sequence: CDR1 LGHNA, CDR2 YNFKEQ. The CDR3 sequence is 16 residues long. CDR3 nucleotide sequence: TGTGCCAGCAGCCAAGCCGGGAGGGGGCGGGGCGGGGAGCTGTTTTTT. Translation gives CASSQAGRGRGGELFF.

V usage is TRBV29-1 and J usage is TRBJ1-1; tentative D call: TRBD1 (6 bases). CDR3 length: 15 amino acids. The V gene's germline CDR1 is SQVTM and CDR2 ANQGSEA. The V end lost 1 base, the J end lost 1 base, and 13 bases lay between the germline ends. CDR3 residues: CSVEGLGGPNTEAFF. The CDR3 DNA follows: TGCAGCGTTGAAGGCCTCGGGGGGCCGAACACTGAAGCTTTCTTT.

The genes are TRBV4-2 and TRBJ1-5; TRBD1 matches at 9 bases. CDR3 length: 15 amino acids. Germline trimming cut 0 bases from V and 6 bases from J; bases unmatched to any gene: 3. Germline V gene data show CDR1 as LGHNA and CDR2 as YNFKEQ. This chain's CDR3 is CASSQEGQGGQPQHF. The CDR3 nucleotides are TGTGCCAGCAGCCAAGAGGGACAGGGCGGTCAGCCCCAGCATTTT.

This clone was observed a single time. The rearrangement uses TRBV19 and TRBJ1-1; TRBD1 is a possible D gene (5 bases). The V end lost 5 bases, the J end lost 7 bases, and 14 bases lay between the germline ends. The CDR3 loop spans 13 amino acids. Germline V gene sequence: CDR1 LNHDA, CDR2 SQIVND (reference sequence). The CDR3 protein is CASSPGGGIEAFF. The CDR3 DNA sequence: TGTGCCAGTAGTCCGGGTGGGGGGATTGAAGCTTTCTTT.

This chain connects TRBV7-9 to TRBJ1-3, with 7 nucleotides matching TRBD1. V gave up 4 bases and J gave up 4 bases; unmatched junction bases: 7. The germline gives CDR1 SEHNR, CDR2 FQNEAQ (reference sequence). This CDR3 has 15 amino acids. This chain's CDR3 is CASSSSDRVGNTIYF. The CDR3 region has the DNA TGTGCCAGCAGCTCCTCTGACAGGGTCGGAAACACCATATATTTT.